A selection of T cell receptor beta chains follows, all from one sample in a study of vaccination and CD4 T cells after COVID-19. TCRdb independently ran MiXCR on the PCR reads; one entry per CDR3 protein. The sample yields 13,000 to 15,000 distinct CDR3 sequences, around 56% seen once. The antigens of these receptors remain unknown. Sequencing was carried out using CD4+ T cells from blood, cultured in vitro. The receptors originated from a human donor who had recovered from COVID-19. Both conserved end residues are part of each CDR3. The order of the fields is V gene, clone size, D gene, J gene, CDR3 DNA, CDR3 protein. A D gene is named only where the DNA matches it firmly. Clone size is shown for a subset of rows, as once, few, many or a class of expanded clone.

TRBV7-6	few	.	TRBJ2-1	TGTGCCAGCAGCTTAGTGACCAGTTTTGCCTACAATGAGCAGTTCTTC	CASSLVTSFAYNEQFF
TRBV5-1	.	TRBD2	TRBJ2-5	TGCGCCAGCAGCGTTAGCGGGCAAGAGACCCAGTACTTC	CASSVSGQETQYF
TRBV7-2	.	.	TRBJ2-1	TGTGCCAGCAGCAATATCCCGGTTTATGAGCAGTTCTTC	CASSNIPVYEQFF
TRBV28	.	.	TRBJ1-1	TGTGCCAGCAGTTTAACCCCGACAGGCACGACACCGACTGAAGCTTTCTTT	CASSLTPTGTTPTEAFF
TRBV5-1	.	TRBD1	TRBJ2-7	TGCGCCAGCAGTTTTGTCCCCCCGGGACAGGGTACCTACGAGCAGTACTTC	CASSFVPPGQGTYEQYF
TRBV18	.	.	TRBJ1-5	TGTGCCAGCTCACCGCGGCAGGGCAATACTCAGCCCCAGCATTTT	CASSPRQGNTQPQHF
TRBV5-1	.	TRBD2	TRBJ2-7	TGCGCCAGCAGCTTCTTGCCTAGCGGGAACTCCTACGAGCAGTACTTC	CASSFLPSGNSYEQYF
TRBV9	.	.	TRBJ1-1	TGTGCCAGCAGCGTAGGGGTGGGGACTTACACTGAAGCTTTCTTT	CASSVGVGTYTEAFF
TRBV6-2/TRBV6-3	.	TRBD2	TRBJ2-7	TGTGCCAGCAGTTCCACTAGCGGGGGTTACGAAGGGCAGTACTTC	CASSSTSGGYEGQYF
TRBV7-8	.	.	TRBJ2-1	TGTGCCAGCAGCTTATACGTCCGTTGGGCTCACAATGAGCAGTTCTTC	CASSLYVRWAHNEQFF
TRBV11-2	.	.	TRBJ2-5	TGTGCCAGCAGCTTAGACCAAGAGACCCAGTACTTC	CASSLDQETQYF
TRBV6-1	few	.	TRBJ1-2	TGTGCCAGCAGAGAGGGCGCGGGTCCGTATGGCTACACCTTC	CASREGAGPYGYTF
TRBV5-1	.	.	TRBJ1-2	TGCGCCAGCAGCTCGACTAGCCCATATGGCTACACCTTC	CASSSTSPYGYTF
TRBV20-1	.	.	TRBJ1-5	TGCAGTGTTTCTGACAGCCCCAGGCCCCAGCATTTT	CSVSDSPRPQHF
TRBV20-1	few	TRBD2	TRBJ2-1	TGCAGTGCTCCACCGGGGACTAGCGGGGCCTCCTACAATGAGCAGTTCTTC	CSAPPGTSGASYNEQFF
TRBV19	once	TRBD2	TRBJ2-3	TGTGCCAGTAGTATGGGATGGACTAGCGGAAGCACAGATACGCAGTATTTT	CASSMGWTSGSTDTQYF
TRBV10-3	.	.	TRBJ2-7	TGTGCCATCAGAGGGGGACTGCAGAGCTCCTACGAGCAGTACTTC	CAIRGGLQSSYEQYF
TRBV7-9	.	.	TRBJ2-3	TGTGCCAGCAGCTCTCCCCGGTCGGCAGATACGCAGTATTTT	CASSSPRSADTQYF
TRBV20-1	few	.	TRBJ2-5	TGCAGTGCTAGAGAGGACGGGTCCGTGCAGACCCAGTACTTC	CSAREDGSVQTQYF
TRBV6-1	.	.	TRBJ1-1	TGTGCCACCAACCCCCGGGAGCAAGGTGAAGCTTTCTTT	CATNPREQGEAFF
TRBV20-1	.	TRBD1	TRBJ2-7	TGCAGTGCTAGAGATCTTGGGACAGGGTTTTACGAGCAGTACTTC	CSARDLGTGFYEQYF
TRBV2	.	TRBD1	TRBJ1-5	TGTGCCAGTCAGGGGACAGGGGTTCAGCCCCAGCATTTT	CASQGTGVQPQHF
TRBV28	few	.	TRBJ1-2	TGTGCCACCCTCGACAGAAATCAAAACTATGGCTACACCTTC	CATLDRNQNYGYTF
TRBV27	.	.	TRBJ2-2	TGTGCCAGCAGTGTCAGGGGAACGAGCGCCGGGGAGCTGTTTTTT	CASSVRGTSAGELFF
TRBV5-5	.	.	TRBJ2-4	TGTGCCAGCAGCTTCTATGACCGGGCCCTTGGGGACATTCAGTACTTC	CASSFYDRALGDIQYF
TRBV6-1	few	TRBD1	TRBJ2-3	TGTGCCAGCACCCCGACAGGGGTAAGAACAGATACGCAGTATTTT	CASTPTGVRTDTQYF
TRBV11-2	.	TRBD2	TRBJ2-3	TGTGCCAGCAGACCCCTTAGCGGGAGGGCAGATACGCAGTATTTT	CASRPLSGRADTQYF
TRBV7-9	few	.	TRBJ2-7	TGTGCCAGCAGCTTAGTGTCGGGGCTGGACTACGAGCAGTACTTC	CASSLVSGLDYEQYF
TRBV19	.	.	TRBJ2-1	TGTGCCAGTAGTATGGACCTCTACGTGAACTACAATGAGCAGTTCTTC	CASSMDLYVNYNEQFF
TRBV5-1	.	TRBD1	TRBJ2-7	TGCGCCAGCAGCTTGTTCGGGACAGGACCCTACGAGCAGTACTTC	CASSLFGTGPYEQYF
TRBV5-1	.	TRBD1	TRBJ2-3	TGCGCCAGCAGCCCGGGACAGGGCCTAGTCAGCACAGATACGCAGTATTTT	CASSPGQGLVSTDTQYF
TRBV6-1	.	.	TRBJ1-3	TGTGCCAGCAGTGAAGACGGACGGCTCTCTGGAAACACCATATATTTT	CASSEDGRLSGNTIYF
TRBV6-1	.	TRBD1	TRBJ1-4	TGTGCCAGCAGAGCCCGTGCGGGACAGGGGGCCCCTAATGAAAAACTGTTTTTT	CASRARAGQGAPNEKLFF
TRBV5-6	few	.	TRBJ2-7	TGTGCCAGCAGCTTTTCGAACCTTACAGGGCCACGTCCCCACTTC	CASSFSNLTGPRPHF
TRBV20-1	.	.	TRBJ2-4	TGCAGTGAAGGCGGGAGTAAGGGGGAGACGCTACTAGCCAAAAACATTCAGTACTTC	CSEGGSKGETLLAKNIQYF
TRBV7-9	.	.	TRBJ1-5	TGTGCCAGCAGCATAAAGGACGGACAGCCCCAGCATTTT	CASSIKDGQPQHF
TRBV20-1	once	TRBD2	TRBJ2-1	TGCAGTGCCAACGCGGGAGGATCCTACAATGAGCAGTTCTTC	CSANAGGSYNEQFF
TRBV30	few	TRBD1	TRBJ1-2	TGTGCCTGGAGCAGGGACAGCTATGGCTACACCTTC	CAWSRDSYGYTF
TRBV28	medium-sized	.	TRBJ2-5	TGTGCCAGCAGTCCCCGGACCCCCCCCCTGGCCCAGTACTTC	CASSPRTPPLAQYF
TRBV3-1	.	.	TRBJ2-5	TGTGCCAGCAGCCAAGTAATAGGTGGGGAGACCCAGTACTTC	CASSQVIGGETQYF
TRBV7-9	.	TRBD2	TRBJ2-3	TGTGCCAGCAGCCCCCGGACTAGCTGGGATCTCACAGATACGCAGTATTTT	CASSPRTSWDLTDTQYF
TRBV15	.	TRBD1	TRBJ2-5	TGTGCCACCAGCTCCATCGCGGCAGGCAGGGGGAAAGAGACCCAGTACTTC	CATSSIAAGRGKETQYF
TRBV15	few	.	TRBJ2-7	TGTGCCACCAGCAGAGCAGGGGCGGCTGACTACGAGCAGTACTTC	CATSRAGAADYEQYF
TRBV7-7	.	.	TRBJ2-5	TGTGCCAGCAGCCCTACAACGGGCGAGACCCAGTACTTC	CASSPTTGETQYF
TRBV15	few	.	TRBJ2-3	TGTGCCACCAGCAGAGATAAAAGTCGGAGAGATACGCAGTATTTT	CATSRDKSRRDTQYF
TRBV21-1	.	.	TRBJ1-2	TGTGCCAGCAGCAAAGCTGGGGTGCCCTGGAAGTATGGCTACACCTTC	CASSKAGVPWKYGYTF
TRBV2	.	.	TRBJ1-5	TGTGCCAGCAGTCCACAGTCTCAGGGCAATCAGCCCCAGCATTTT	CASSPQSQGNQPQHF
TRBV20-1	.	.	TRBJ1-1	TGCAGTGCTAGAGATCGCCGGAGCGAAACTGAAGCTTTCTTT	CSARDRRSETEAFF
TRBV2	.	.	TRBJ2-7	TGTGCCAGCAGTATAACAGAGACGGCCTACGAGCAGTACTTC	CASSITETAYEQYF
TRBV7-9	.	TRBD2	TRBJ2-3	TGTGCCAGCAGCTACCCCTCGGGGGGGGGCACAGATACGCAGTATTTT	CASSYPSGGGTDTQYF
TRBV19	.	.	TRBJ1-3	TGTGCCAGTAGTATTGCTTGGGGAGGAGACACCATATATTTT	CASSIAWGGDTIYF